One and the same sample provided the 26 T cell receptor beta chains below, sequenced in a study of breast tumors, draining lymph nodes, adjacent tissues. Breast cancer patients provided tissue from their axillary draining lymph nodes. TCRdb re-called the multiplex PCR reads with MiXCR, one entry per CDR3 protein. The sample holds around 130,000 distinct CDR3 sequences; about 20% are singletons and the top ten take more than 3%. Sequenced material: axillary lymph node tissue. These receptors came from a female donor with breast cancer. Some clones in this sample may be carry-over from other donors' samples.

Only one count was recorded for this clonotype. It may be a read error: a sequence one base away is much more abundant. The gene calls are TRBV13 and TRBJ2-1; TRBD2 is a possible D gene (6 bases). CDR3 length: 14 residues. Germline CDR1 PRHDT, CDR2 FYEKMQ (reference sequence). CDR3 region: CASSLVGGYNGQFF. DNA for the CDR3: TGTGCCAGCAGCTTAGTGGGGGGATACAATGGGCAGTTCTTC. Full variable domain (missing parts from reference TRBV13 and TRBJ2-1): AAGVIQSPRHLIKEKRETATLKCYPIPRHDTVYWYQQGPGQDPQFLISFYEKMQSDKGSIPDRFSAQQFSDYHSELNMSSLELGDSALYFCASSLVGGYNGQFFGPGTRLTVL.

As to this clonotype: This may arise from a read error, as a much more abundant clone is one base away. This chain connects TRBV9 to TRBJ1-2; 7 nucleotides line up with TRBD1. The CDR3 consists of 15 residues. The germline V gene encodes CDR1 SGDLS and CDR2 YYNGEE. The CDR3 nucleotides read TGTGCCAGCAGCGCCTCAGGGGGTTACGACTATGACTACACCTTC. This translates into CASSASGGYDYDYTF.

A remark on this clonotype: This may be a read error: a much more frequent sequence differs by one nucleotide. This chain connects TRBV4-1 to TRBJ2-5, with D unresolved. Germline V CDR1 and CDR2: MGHRA, YSYEKL. This CDR3 has 12 amino acids. The chain's CDR3 is CAGSQDTETQYF. CDR3 bases: TGCGCCGGCAGCCAAGATACGGAGACCCAGTACTTC.

This clonotype was recorded at least ten times. CDR3 residues: CASSSREGQGGEQYF. For the CDR3, the DNA is TGTGCCAGCAGCTCACGAGAAGGACAGGGAGGCGAGCAGTACTTC. This rearrangement joins TRBV7-8 to TRBJ2-7; 8 bases map to TRBD1. This CDR3 is built from 15 residues. The germline CDR1 and CDR2 sequences are SGHVS and FQNEAQ. The V gene end was trimmed by 4 bases and the J gene end by 6 bases; junction bases not matched to a gene: 11.

This clonotype appeared many times. The chain is built from TRBV2 and TRBJ2-1, with 11 bases aligning to TRBD2. Germline V CDR1 and CDR2: SNHLY, FYNNEI. This CDR3 is built from 13 residues. V lost 11 bases and J lost 9; bases outside the gene matches: 9. The CDR3 reads CAGGTSGNVEQFF. CDR3 nucleotides: TGTGCCGGAGGGACTAGCGGCAATGTTGAGCAGTTCTTC.

CDR3 loop: CASRRLAEQNEQFF. Written as DNA, the CDR3 is TGTGCCAGCAGGCGACTAGCGGAGCAAAATGAGCAGTTCTTC. The chain uses TRBV2 and TRBJ2-1, with 9 nucleotides matching TRBD2. V was clipped by 6 bases and J by 7 bases; unmatched bases: 7. This CDR3 spans 14 amino acids. The germline CDR1 and CDR2 sequences are SNHLY and FYNNEI. The full variable domain, in which reference TRBV2 and TRBJ2-1 provide the parts outside the CDR3, is EPEVTQTPSHQVTQMGQEVILRCVPISNHLYFYWYRQILGQKVEFLVSFYNNEISEKSEIFDDQFSVERPDGSNFTLKIRSTKLEDSAMYFCASRRLAEQNEQFFGPGTRLTVL.

This clonotype was counted at least ten times. Relative to the germline gene, one junction end is altered; a read error may explain this. The chain carries TRBV9 and TRBJ2-5; 10 bases match TRBD2. CDR3 length equals 15 residues. The germline V gene encodes CDR1 SGDLS and CDR2 YYNGEE. CDR3: CASSVASGGQETQYF. In nucleotides, the CDR3 is TGCGCCAGCAGTGTGGCTAGCGGGGGTCAAGAGACCCAGTACTTC.

J is TRBJ2-3 and V is TRBV19, with TRBD1 as a possible D gene (5 bases). The CDR3 has 14 residues. Trimming left V 3 bases short and J 4 bases short, with 11 bases between. The germline CDR1 and CDR2 sequences are LNHDA and SQIVND (reference sequence). CDR3 loop: CASSIRVGPDTQYF. Written as DNA, the CDR3 is TGTGCCAGTAGTATCAGGGTCGGGCCAGATACGCAGTATTTT.

V gene TRBV28 combines with J gene TRBJ2-3; 7 bases are shared with TRBD1. Trimming removed 6 bases from V and 0 bases from J; junction bases left unmatched: 6. This CDR3 is 15 amino acids long. Germline V gene lookup returns CDR1 MDHEN and CDR2 SYDVKM. This CDR3 is CASRTGLRSTDTQYF. CDR3 bases: TGTGCCAGCAGGACAGGGCTTCGAAGCACAGATACGCAGTATTTT.

In this sample, this clonotype turned up many times. The CDR3 DNA is TGTGCCAGCAGCTTGGGGTTGGAGACCCAGTACTTC. It yields the protein CASSLGLETQYF. This chain uses TRBV5-4 with TRBJ2-5; D ambiguous. CDR3 length: 12 residues. Germline loops: CDR1 SGHNT, CDR2 YYREEE (reference sequence). V lost 0 bases and J 5 bases, leaving 5 bases between the germline ends.

This clonotype was seen a few times. The rearrangement uses TRBV18 and TRBJ1-3; 8 bases fit TRBD1. V gave up 3 bases and J gave up 3 bases; unmatched junction bases: 1. This CDR3 has 14 amino acids. The germline gives CDR1 KGHSH, CDR2 LQKENI. DNA for the CDR3: TGTGCCAGCTCACCGGACAGGGATGGAAACACCATATATTTT. Translated: CASSPDRDGNTIYF.

This clonotype occurred many times. The chain carries TRBV9 and TRBJ1-6; D is unresolved. The V end was cut by 2 bases, the J end by 8 bases, with 14 bases between. CDR1 is SGDLS and CDR2 is YYNGEE in the germline V gene. The CDR3 runs 15 residues. CDR3 nucleotides: TGTGCCAGCAGCGTTTCGGAGGGTGTTTATTCACCCCTCCACTTT. Protein: CASSVSEGVYSPLHF.

There are many counts of this clonotype. The gene calls are TRBV20-1 and TRBJ2-4; weak D call: TRBD2 (5 bases). Germline loops: CDR1 DFQATT, CDR2 SNEGSKA (reference sequence). This CDR3 region has 15 residues. CDR3 in amino acids: CSASGSRKAKNIQYF. The CDR3 coding sequence is TGCAGCGCCTCGGGGAGCAGGAAAGCCAAAAACATTCAGTACTTC.

Many counts were recorded for this clonotype. The V and J genes are TRBV5-4 and TRBJ2-7; 9 nucleotides match TRBD1. Germline CDR1 is SGHNT and CDR2 is YYREEE (reference sequence). The length of the CDR3 is 17 residues. The V and J ends lost 2 bases and 3 bases, in that order; junction bases with no gene match: 12. The CDR3 here is CASSFSHRQGGYYEQYF. The CDR3 DNA is TGTGCCAGCAGCTTTTCCCATCGACAGGGGGGATACTACGAGCAGTACTTC.

This clonotype showed up many times. This sequence joins TRBV12-3 or TRBV12-4 and TRBJ2-5; TRBD1 is a possible D gene (5 bases). There are 14 residues in the CDR3. The V gene lost 6 bases and the J gene lost 1 base, with 12 bases spanning the gap. CDR3 residues: CASSSRVPQETQYF. In DNA form, the CDR3 reads TGTGCCAGCAGCTCCAGGGTCCCCCAAGAGACCCAGTACTTC.

The gene calls are TRBV6-5 and TRBJ2-6, with 7 bases aligning to TRBD1. V was pared by 2 bases and J by 3 bases, with 4 bases of the junction left unmatched. CDR1 and CDR2 (germline): MNHEY, SVGAGI. This CDR3 comprises 16 residues. The CDR3 sequence: CASSYEGAVGANVLTF. For the CDR3, the DNA is TGTGCCAGCAGTTACGAGGGGGCGGTTGGGGCCAACGTCCTGACTTTC.

This clonotype was counted ten times or more. The chain links TRBV25-1 to TRBJ2-5, with D possibly being TRBD1 or TRBD2 (5 bases each). CDR1 is MGHDK, CDR2 SYGVNS, per germline. The CDR3 is made up of 15 amino acids. V was clipped by 1 base and J by 5 bases, with 14 bases between them. CDR3 nucleotide sequence: TGTGCCAGCAGTGAATGGGGACGGGCCGGGGAGACCCAGTACTTC. As protein: CASSEWGRAGETQYF.

This clonotype has ten or more counts. V and J are TRBV10-3 and TRBJ2-7, with D tentatively TRBD1 (6 bases). This CDR3 comprises 13 residues. V dropped 1 base and J dropped 7 bases, with 11 bases sitting between them. CDR1 and CDR2 (germline): ENHRY, SYGVKD. The CDR3 reads CAISEWGPGEQYF. CDR3 DNA: TGTGCCATCAGTGAGTGGGGGCCCGGAGAGCAGTACTTC.

This clonotype was picked up many times. The chain combines TRBV29-1 with TRBJ1-2, with D unresolved. CDR3 length: 13 residues. V dropped 7 bases and J dropped 2 bases, with 14 bases sitting between them. Per the germline V gene, CDR1 is SQVTM and CDR2 is ANQGSEA. The CDR3 DNA reads as TGCAGCGCGCTCCTTCGGAGAAACTATGGCTACACCTTC. Its protein product is CSALLRRNYGYTF.

This chain links TRBV11-2 with TRBJ2-7; maybe TRBD2 (7 bases). V was clipped by 5 bases and J by 3 bases, with 14 bases between them. CDR3 length: 14 amino acids. The germline V gene has CDR1 SGHAT and CDR2 FQNNGV. The CDR3 bases are TGTGCCAGCAGCCAGAGGGGGGGGCTCTACGAGCAGTACTTC. It translates to CASSQRGGLYEQYF. Variable domain in full (rest from reference TRBV11-2 and TRBJ2-7): EAGVAQSPRYKIIEKRQSVAFWCNPISGHATLYWYQQILGQGPKLLIQFQNNGVVDDSQLPKDRFSAERLKGVDSTLKIQPAKLEDSAVYLCASSQRGGLYEQYFGPGTRLTVT.

At least ten counts were recorded for this clonotype. The CDR3 region has the DNA TGTGCCAGCAGCCAGTTTCGCCGGTATGGGACAGGGATCAATGAGCAGTTCTTC. This sequence encodes CASSQFRRYGTGINEQFF. The chain carries TRBV14 and TRBJ2-1; 9 nucleotides line up with TRBD1. The germline V gene has CDR1 SGHDN and CDR2 FVKESK. The CDR3 runs to 18 residues. The trim removed 3 bases at V and 6 bases at J, leaving 15 bases unmatched.

This sequence joins TRBV7-2 and TRBJ1-2; TRBD1 is a possible D gene (5 bases). Between the trimmed V and J ends, which lost 4 bases and 3 bases, there was a span of 18 bases. The CDR3 spans 16 residues. CDR1 SGHTA and CDR2 FQGNSA come from the germline V gene. The DNA for the CDR3 is TGTGCCAGCAGCTCGAGAGGGGCAGATAAGGACTATGGCTACACCTTC. Amino acids: CASSSRGADKDYGYTF.

Turning to this clonotype: A clone one base away is much larger, so this may be a read error. V gene TRBV7-9 combines with J gene TRBJ2-2; D unclear. Trimming pared 11 bases from V and 0 bases from J, leaving 7 bases between. This CDR3 region has 12 residues. The V gene's germline CDR1 is SEHNR and CDR2 FQNEAQ (reference sequence). The CDR3 DNA is TGTGCCGCTACATCGAACACCGGGGAGCTGTTTTTT. Amino acid sequence: CAATSNTGELFF.

The J gene is TRBJ1-2, the V gene TRBV6-6, with D unresolved. CDR1 and CDR2 (germline): MNHNY, SVGAGI (reference sequence). This CDR3 is built from 11 residues. V gave up 8 bases and J gave up 4 bases, with 8 bases separating them. This CDR3 reads CASRGLYGYTF. The CDR3, as DNA: TGTGCCAGCCGAGGCCTCTATGGCTACACCTTC.

In its sample, this clonotype was seen many times. The rearrangement uses TRBV5-1 and TRBJ2-1; the match to TRBD2 covers 12 bases. Germline trimming cut 4 bases from V and 6 bases from J; bases unmatched to any gene: 11. This CDR3 has 17 amino acids. Germline lookup yields CDR1 SGHRS and CDR2 YFSETQ. In nucleotides, the CDR3 is TGCGCCAGCAGCGCGGGGAGACTAGCGGGAGACGTCAATGAGCAGTTCTTC. This codes for CASSAGRLAGDVNEQFF. Complete variable domain (other parts from reference TRBV5-1 and TRBJ2-1): KAGVTQTPRYLIKTRGQQVTLSCSPISGHRSVSWYQQTPGQGLQFLFEYFSETQRNKGNFPGRFSGRQFSNSRSEMNVSTLELGDSALYLCASSAGRLAGDVNEQFFGPGTRLTVL.

Ten or more counts support this clonotype. This rearrangement joins TRBV19 to TRBJ2-5; D gene unclear. CDR1 is LNHDA, CDR2 SQIVND, per germline (reference sequence). Trimming removed 3 bases from V and 2 bases from J, with 10 bases in between. This CDR3 is 14 amino acids long. The CDR3 DNA is TGTGCCAGTAGTATGGCCCCGGAGCAAGAGACCCAGTACTTC. This gives the protein CASSMAPEQETQYF.